This entry lists 9 T cell receptor beta chains sequenced from one sample in a study of T cells in women clearing cervical HPV infection. Clones were read by immunoSEQ multiplex PCR, and TCRdb kept only the in-frame ones, dropping some. The sample shows tens of thousands of clones, and just under 6.5% sits with its ten largest clones. Source material: blood buffy coat. The receptors stem from a woman aged 18 to 75 with a cervical HPV16 infection that either progressed to CIN3+ or cleared (not recorded which).

Worth noting for this clone: The read terminates 3 residues before the CDR3 end, so the remaining end is supplied by the germline J gene. The J gene is TRBJ2-2, the V gene TRBV18; 10 bases are a match to TRBD1. CDR1 is KGHSH and CDR2 is LQKENI in the germline V gene. The CDR3 totals 14 residues. V dropped 4 bases and J dropped 7; count of bases not matched to a gene: 3. CDR3 DNA (partial): TGTGCCAGCTCACAGGGACAGGGGATCGGGGAG. It yields the protein CASSQGQGIGE. In full, the CDR3 is CASSQGQGIGELFF.

As concerns this clone: The read gets to within 3 residues of the CDR3 end, and the germline J gene fills in the rest. The genes are TRBV7-2 and TRBJ2-2, with a weak D call TRBD1 (5 bases). The CDR3 has 13 amino acids. In germline, CDR1 is SGHTA, CDR2 FQGNSA. V shed 3 bases and J shed 6 bases, with 8 bases lying between them. The CDR3 reads CASSFIGAGELFF. CDR3 bases read: TGTGCCAGCAGCTTCATAGGGGCCGGGGAG. Using reference TRBV7-2 and TRBJ2-2 for the parts outside the CDR3, the full variable domain is GAGVSQSPSNKVTEKGKDVELRCDPISGHTALYWYRQSLGQGLEFLIYFQGNSAPDKSGLPSDRFSAERTGGSVSTLTIQRTQQEDSAVYLCASSFIGAGELFFGEGSRLTVL.

Points on this clone: With the read ending 3 residues before the CDR3 end, the germline J gene is used to fill in that end. V is TRBV13 and J is TRBJ2-1; D call uncertain. The CDR3 contains 13 residues. Germline assignment: CDR1 PRHDT and CDR2 FYEKMQ (reference sequence). Between the trimmed V and J ends, which lost 0 bases and 9 bases, there was a span of 9 bases. The CDR3 DNA, read in part, is TGTGCCAGCAGCTTAGGCCAGTCAGGTGAG. It yields the protein CASSLGQSGE. The CDR3 in full is CASSLGQSGEQFF.

The CDR3 here is CASSLAQSQADEQYF. The DNA read from the CDR3 is TGTGCCAGCAGTTTAGCGCAATCCCAAGCGGACGAG. The rearrangement links TRBV12-3 or TRBV12-4 to TRBJ2-7; D is perhaps TRBD2 (5 bases). The missing CDR3 end, 3 residues past where the read stops, is filled in from the germline J gene. Trimming removed 0 bases from V and 5 bases from J, with 14 bases in between. The CDR3 is made up of 15 amino acids.

Remarks on this clone: The CDR3 extends 3 residues past the end of the read, so its final part is completed from the germline J gene. The rearrangement uses TRBV7-3 and TRBJ2-5, with 9 bases that match TRBD2. The CDR3 runs 15 residues. CDR1 is SGHTA, CDR2 FQGTGA, per germline. J gave up 2 bases and V 8 bases, and 9 bases lay outside the gene matches. The CDR3 bases that were read are TGTGCCAGCGCTAAGACTAGCGGAATACAAGAGACC. Protein sequence: CASAKTSGIQET. In full, the CDR3 reads CASAKTSGIQETQYF.

On this clone itself: The CDR3 end is not reached by the read, which stops 3 residues before it; the germline J gene fills it in. The chain links TRBV7-2 to TRBJ2-7; 7 bases fit TRBD1. Trimming cost V 0 bases and J 0 bases; bases outside gene matches: 8. CDR3 length equals 17 residues. The germline CDR1 and CDR2 sequences are SGHTA and FQGNSA. The sequenced part of the CDR3 DNA is TGTGCCAGCAGCTTAGCCGCCTCGGGACAGAGCTCCTACGAG. This codes for CASSLAASGQSSYE. The full-length CDR3 reads as CASSLAASGQSSYEQYF.

On this clone itself: The read ends 3 residues early relative to the CDR3; the germline J gene fills the gap. The sample holds other DNA sequences that translate to the same CDR3. V usage is TRBV5-1 and J usage is TRBJ1-1; 8 bases agree with TRBD1. The CDR3 length is 14 residues. Germline CDR1 reads SGHRS; CDR2 reads YFSETQ. Trimming removed 2 bases from V and 5 bases from J; junction bases left unmatched: 5. The CDR3 sequence is CASSFQGAGTEAFF. CDR3 DNA, as far as it was read: TGCGCCAGCAGCTTTCAGGGGGCTGGGACTGAA.

With respect to this clone: From the germline J gene comes the end of the CDR3, since the read stops 3 residues before it. The chain uses TRBV2 and TRBJ2-1, with TRBD1 matching 9 bases. The junction had 19 bases not matched to a gene; V was cut back by 8 bases and J by 5 bases. The CDR3 extends over 18 amino acids. CDR1 is SNHLY and CDR2 is FYNNEI in the germline V gene. The CDR3 sequence is CASHVLYWTGDVNNEQFF. Partial CDR3 DNA: TGTGCCAGCCATGTACTATACTGGACAGGGGATGTGAACAATGAG. The full variable domain, with the rest looked up from reference TRBV2 and TRBJ2-1, is EPEVTQTPSHQVTQMGQEVILRCVPISNHLYFYWYRQILGQKVEFLVSFYNNEISEKSEIFDDQFSVERPDGSNFTLKIRSTKLEDSAMYFCASHVLYWTGDVNNEQFFGPGTRLTVL.

Points on this clone: The read gets to within 3 residues of the CDR3 end, and the germline J gene fills in the rest. This chain connects TRBV6-2 or TRBV6-3 to TRBJ2-3, with 11 bases aligning to TRBD2. This CDR3 has 16 residues. The germline gives CDR1 MNHEY, CDR2 SVGEGT. V dropped 2 bases and J dropped 2; count of bases not matched to a gene: 3. CDR3 region: CASSYRTSGFTDTQYF. The sequenced CDR3 bases are TGTGCCAGCAGTTACAGGACTAGCGGGTTCACAGATACG.